This T cell receptor beta chain was obtained from a study of shared clonotypes between healthy human individuals. A word on this clone: This CDR3 is also generated by other DNA sequences in the sample.

TCRdb's copy holds only in-frame clones and misses some; the assay was immunoSEQ multiplex PCR. Among some 2,400,000 clones listed, under 97% were seen once. Per the germline V gene, CDR1 is DFQATT and CDR2 is SNEGSKA (reference sequence). This CDR3 spans 11 amino acids. Unmatched junction bases numbered 3, after V lost 6 bases and J lost 5 bases. The chain has TRBV20-1 and TRBJ2-7; 8 positions agree with TRBD2. The specimen was naive CD4+ T cells sorted from blood. The subset: CD45RA+ positively selected. The origin of this receptor is a man aged 18 to 29 in good health. The CDR3 here is CSARGGNEQYF. CDR3 DNA sequence: TGCAGTGCCCGGGGGGGCAACGAGCAGTACTTC.